The 20 T cell receptor beta chains below all came from one sample that was sequenced in a study of blood T cell repertoires in COVID-19. TCRdb's copy holds only in-frame clones and misses some; the assay was immunoSEQ multiplex PCR. The table has a few hundred thousand clones, 89% seen once; the top ten hold about 9.5%. Input material: PBMCs or T cells enriched from blood (not recorded which). The origin of the receptors is a woman between 40 and 50 years old who had recovered from COVID-19.

The chain is built from TRBV19 and TRBJ1-2; D might be TRBD1 (5 bases). Germline assignment: CDR1 LNHDA and CDR2 SQIVND (reference sequence). V was pared by 8 bases and J by 8 bases, with 12 bases between. This CDR3 region has 11 residues. Here the CDR3 DNA reads TGTGCCAGTGTACAGGCGGAGGGCTACACCTTC. This translates into CASVQAEGYTF.

This chain joins TRBV24-1 and TRBJ1-5; D is possibly TRBD1 (6 bases). Germline CDR1 is KGHDR and CDR2 is SFDVKD. The CDR3 runs 17 residues. V was clipped by 3 bases and J by 0 bases, with 14 bases between them. The CDR3 spells CATSDPADSYSNQPQHF. CDR3 coding DNA: TGTGCCACCAGTGATCCCGCGGACAGTTATAGCAATCAGCCCCAGCATTTT.

The V and J genes are TRBV7-8 and TRBJ2-7; TRBD2 agrees at 9 bases. Germline V gene data show CDR1 as SGHVS and CDR2 as FQNEAQ. The trim removed 1 base at V and 2 bases at J, leaving 9 bases unmatched. The CDR3 is 17 amino acids. The CDR3 is CASSLVRASGATYEQYF. CDR3 coding DNA: TGTGCCAGCAGCTTAGTTAGAGCTAGCGGGGCGACCTACGAGCAGTACTTC.

The V call is TRBV5-1, the J call TRBJ2-2, with D possibly matching TRBD1 (7 bases). The CDR3 consists of 16 residues. Germline loops: CDR1 SGHRS, CDR2 YFSETQ. Trimming removed 0 bases from V and 5 bases from J, with 14 bases in between. CDR3 loop: CASSLGATGRTGELFF. The DNA for the CDR3 is TGCGCCAGCAGCTTGGGCGCGACAGGGAGGACCGGGGAGCTGTTTTTT.

A single count supports this clone. This chain uses TRBV11-2 with TRBJ2-3; the match to TRBD2 covers 8 bases. V lost 6 bases to trimming and J lost 6 bases; unmatched junction nucleotides: 2. The CDR3 sequence is 12 residues long. The germline V gene has CDR1 SGHAT and CDR2 FQNNGV. CDR3: CASRPGGDTQYF. DNA for the CDR3: TGTGCCAGCAGACCGGGGGGGGATACGCAGTATTTT.

The chain has TRBV28 and TRBJ1-4, with D unclear. There are 14 residues in the CDR3. V lost 2 bases to trimming and J lost 7 bases, with 11 bases between them. Looked up from germline, CDR1 is MDHEN and CDR2 is SYDVKM. CDR3 DNA: TGTGCCAGCAGTTTACCCCCCGTCCGTGAAAAACTGTTTTTT. It specifies CASSLPPVREKLFF.

Only one count was recorded for this clone. The rearrangement uses TRBV19 and TRBJ2-5; tentative D call: TRBD2 (6 bases). V lost 9 bases and J lost 9, with 20 bases in between. CDR3 length: 13 amino acids. Germline V gene sequence: CDR1 LNHDA, CDR2 SQIVND (reference sequence). CDR3 nucleotides: TGTGCCAGCAGCCGCGGGACTTCCCGCCCCCAGTACTTC. Translation gives CASSRGTSRPQYF. Drawing the rest from reference TRBV19 and TRBJ2-5, the complete variable domain is DGGITQSPKYLFRKEGQNVTLSCEQNLNHDAMYWYRQDPGQGLRLIYYSQIVNDFQKGDIAEGYSVSREKKESFPLTVTSAQKNPTAFYLCASSRGTSRPQYFGPGTRLLVL.

The chain joins TRBV4-3 to TRBJ1-6; D gene uncertain. CDR3 length equals 15 residues. CDR1 is LGHNA, CDR2 YSLEER, per germline. Trimming stripped 0 bases from V and 5 bases from J, with 8 bases between. In DNA form, the CDR3 reads TGCGCCAGCAGCCAAGATCGTCCAGATAATTCACCCCTCCACTTT. Translating gives CASSQDRPDNSPLHF.

The rearrangement links TRBV27 to TRBJ1-5; 7 bases align to TRBD1. From germline, CDR1 is MNHEY and CDR2 SMNVEV (reference sequence). The V gene end was trimmed by 5 bases and the J gene end by 2 bases; junction bases not matched to a gene: 6. The CDR3 has 15 residues. CDR3 region: CASSPRGMGNQPQHF. The CDR3 coding sequence is TGTGCCAGCAGTCCCAGGGGGATGGGCAATCAGCCCCAGCATTTT.

The CDR3 nucleotides read TGTGCCAGCAGCCAAGATTGGGTAGCGGGACAAGAGACCCAGTACTTC. This translates into CASSQDWVAGQETQYF. The J gene is TRBJ2-5, the V gene TRBV3-1 (or the pseudogene TRBV3-2); 8 bases agree with TRBD2. The CDR3 is 16 amino acids. Losses at the gene ends were 0 bases for V and 2 bases for J; bases not matched to a gene: 5. Germline V gives CDR1 LGHDT, CDR2 YNNKEL (reference sequence).

The CDR3 DNA is TGTGCCAGTAGTCCTGCGGGAAACACCATATATTTT. It specifies CASSPAGNTIYF. This chain connects TRBV19 to TRBJ1-3; no firm D call. The CDR3 consists of 12 residues. Between the trimmed V and J ends, which lost 5 bases and 4 bases, there was a span of 6 bases. Germline V gene data show CDR1 as LNHDA and CDR2 as SQIVND (reference sequence).

The J gene is TRBJ2-2, the V gene TRBV4-3; TRBD2 might be the D (6 bases). V lost 4 bases and J 4 bases, leaving 19 bases between the germline ends. The CDR3 totals 17 residues. CDR1 and CDR2 from the germline V gene are LGHNA and YSLEER. Written as DNA, the CDR3 is TGCGCCAGCAGCCGACGTACGGGGGTGGGAGTCACCGGGGAGCTGTTTTTT. This translates into CASSRRTGVGVTGELFF.

The chain links TRBV6-1 to TRBJ1-2; maybe TRBD1 (5 bases). V lost 2 bases and J lost 5, with 21 bases in between. CDR1 is MNHNS, CDR2 SASEGT, per germline. The CDR3 is 17 amino acids. CDR3 residues: CASSEPAGARRGYGYTF. CDR3 coding DNA: TGTGCCAGCAGTGAACCCGCTGGTGCCAGGAGGGGTTATGGCTACACCTTC.

The chain links TRBV11-2 to TRBJ2-1; weak D call: TRBD1 (6 bases). The CDR3 has 15 amino acids. The germline V gene encodes CDR1 SGHAT and CDR2 FQNNGV. V was shortened by 6 bases and J by 0 bases, with 12 bases between the two germline ends. The CDR3 DNA sequence: TGTGCCAGCAGTTACACAGGGACCTCCTACAATGAGCAGTTCTTC. Its protein product is CASSYTGTSYNEQFF.

V and J are TRBV5-8 and TRBJ2-1; 12 bases align to TRBD2. The CDR3 is 18 amino acids. The germline V gene encodes CDR1 SGHTS and CDR2 YDEGEE. Trimming at V came to 2 bases and at J to 6 bases, leaving 12 bases not matched to a gene. The CDR3 DNA reads TGTGCCAGCAGCTTCGACAACCAAGCTAGCGGGGGGGCCAATGAGCAGTTCTTC. It yields the protein CASSFDNQASGGANEQFF.

This chain uses TRBV6-2 or TRBV6-3 with TRBJ2-7, with 13 bases fitting TRBD2. Looked up from germline, CDR1 is MNHEY and CDR2 is SVGEGT. Trimming took 0 bases from V and 0 from J; bases not matched to a gene: 2. The CDR3 is 17 amino acids. The CDR3 reads CASSYSGTSGNSYEQYF. The CDR3 DNA reads TGTGCCAGCAGTTACTCCGGGACTAGCGGGAACTCCTACGAGCAGTACTTC.

This clone has only one observation. The gene calls are TRBV10-3 and TRBJ2-7; TRBD1 might be the D (6 bases). Germline V CDR1 and CDR2: ENHRY, SYGVKD. The CDR3 consists of 13 residues. The V end lost 6 bases, the J end lost 3 bases, and 12 bases lay between the germline ends. The CDR3 is CAIRPTGDYEQYF. The CDR3 DNA reads as TGTGCCATCAGGCCGACAGGAGACTACGAGCAGTACTTC.

This sequence joins TRBV11-2 and TRBJ1-1; 8 bases match TRBD1. There are 16 residues in the CDR3. V shed 4 bases, J shed 6 bases, and the junction held 13 bases outside the gene matches. Germline CDR1 reads SGHAT; CDR2 reads FQNNGV. This CDR3 is CASSSPRWTGFPEAFF. For the CDR3, the DNA is TGTGCCAGCAGCTCACCTCGCTGGACAGGGTTTCCTGAAGCTTTCTTT.

This chain links TRBV6-2 or TRBV6-3 with TRBJ2-3, with 11 bases fitting TRBD2. Germline loops: CDR1 MNHEY, CDR2 SVGEGT. Trimming at V came to 4 bases and at J to 5 bases, leaving 14 bases not matched to a gene. This CDR3 spans 18 amino acids. CDR3 sequence reads: CASSSVRASGRMLDTQYF. The DNA for the CDR3 is TGTGCCAGCAGTTCCGTCAGAGCTAGCGGGAGGATGTTAGATACGCAGTATTTT.

The genes are TRBV30 and TRBJ2-1; a possible D gene is TRBD2 (6 bases). The germline V gene encodes CDR1 GTSNPN and CDR2 SVGIG (reference sequence). V was shortened by 0 bases and J by 5 bases, with 11 bases between the two germline ends. This CDR3 spans 14 amino acids. The CDR3 DNA is TGTGCCTGGAGTGTTACTAGCTTTCACAATGAGCAGTTCTTC. Translated: CAWSVTSFHNEQFF.